The rows below give T cell receptor beta chains drawn from one sample of a study of siplizumab effects on memory and regulatory T cells. Clones were read by immunoSEQ multiplex PCR, and TCRdb kept only the in-frame ones, dropping some. The sample contains 9,900 or so clones, over 40% of which appear only once. Their target antigens are unknown. Sequencing input: CFSE-low (dividing) CD8+ T cells sorted from an allogeneic mixed lymphocyte reaction. The receptors were gathered from a human donor in good health; the cells came from an allogeneic mixed lymphocyte reaction. Each CDR3 is given with its conserved first and last residue. A D gene is named only where the DNA matches it firmly. The size of a clone is reported for some rows only, either as once, few or many, or as a class for expanded clones.

CDR3 DNA	CDR3 protein	clone size	D gene	V gene	J gene
TGTGCCATCAGTGAGGAACAGGCTATGAACACTGAAGCTTTCTTT	CAISEEQAMNTEAFF	NA	NA	TRBV10-3	TRBJ1-1
TGTGCCAGCAGTCCCGGGACAGGGCTATACTATGGCTACACCTTC	CASSPGTGLYYGYTF	few	TRBD1	TRBV6-5	TRBJ1-2
TGTGCCAGCAGCTGGCGGACTAGCGGTAGCACAGATACGCAGTATTTT	CASSWRTSGSTDTQYF	few	TRBD2	TRBV5-6	TRBJ2-3
TGTGCCAGCAGCTTAGGAACAGGAAAGGATGGCTACACCTTC	CASSLGTGKDGYTF	medium-sized	NA	TRBV13	TRBJ1-2
TGTGCCACAGGGTACTACTCTGGAAACACCATATATTTT	CATGYYSGNTIYF	NA	NA	TRBV2	TRBJ1-3
TGTGCCAGTAGTATAGGGGGGACAGGGGGCACTGAAGCTTTCTTT	CASSIGGTGGTEAFF	NA	TRBD1	TRBV19	TRBJ1-1
TGCGCCAGCAGCTTGGAAGGGTTCGAGCAGTACTTC	CASSLEGFEQYF	NA	NA	TRBV5-1	TRBJ2-7
TGTGCCAGCACCCTGGGGGGGAACTACGAGCAGTACTTC	CASTLGGNYEQYF	NA	TRBD2	TRBV28	TRBJ2-7
TGTGCCAGCAGCCCCAGGGGGCTCGACGAGCAGTACTTC	CASSPRGLDEQYF	medium-sized	TRBD1	TRBV7-9	TRBJ2-7
TGTGCCAGCAGCGTAGTACCGATCTCGACAGGGATGAACACTGAAGCTTTCTTT	CASSVVPISTGMNTEAFF	NA	TRBD1	TRBV9	TRBJ1-1
TGTGCCAGCAGCCCCTACAGACAGGGGCTCGTCGCCTACGAGCAGTACTTC	CASSPYRQGLVAYEQYF	many	TRBD1	TRBV11-2	TRBJ2-7
TGTGCCAGCAGCCACCCCTTATCCTCCTACGAGCAGTACTTC	CASSHPLSSYEQYF	NA	NA	TRBV7-9	TRBJ2-7
TGTGCCAGCAGCGTAGACGGGGGGGGCGGAGAGACCCAGTACTTC	CASSVDGGGGETQYF	NA	TRBD2	TRBV9	TRBJ2-5
TGTGCCAGCAGTACCTCAGGGCTCCAGCCCCAGCATTTT	CASSTSGLQPQHF	NA	NA	TRBV6-1	TRBJ1-5
TGCGCCAGCAGTTCGGACAGCTCCTACGAGCAGTACTTC	CASSSDSSYEQYF	few	NA	TRBV5-1	TRBJ2-7
TGCGCCAGCAGCCAAGGGGGGAACACTGAAGCTTTCTTT	CASSQGGNTEAFF	medium-sized	NA	TRBV4-1	TRBJ1-1
TGTGCCAGCTCGCCCTCCGCCGGAACGGTAAAGACCCAGTACTTC	CASSPSAGTVKTQYF	NA	NA	TRBV18	TRBJ2-5
TGTGCCAGCAGCTTATTCCATGAGCAGTTCTTC	CASSLFHEQFF	few	NA	TRBV11-3	TRBJ2-1
TGCGCCAGCAGCCAAGGGATAGGGCCCACCGGGGAGCTGTTTTTT	CASSQGIGPTGELFF	few	NA	TRBV4-1	TRBJ2-2
TGTGCCAGTAGTATCGGCAGGCAGAACACTGAGGCTTTCTTT	CASSIGRQNTEAFF	once	NA	TRBV19	TRBJ1-1
TGTGCCAGCAGTTACCCCGGGGAGCTGTTTTTT	CASSYPGELFF	NA	NA	TRBV6-1	TRBJ2-2
TGTGCCAGCAGCTTACTGGGGGCGGGAGGAACTGAAGCTTTCTTT	CASSLLGAGGTEAFF	NA	NA	TRBV7-8	TRBJ1-1
TGTGCCAGCAGTAGCCGGGACAATCCTTACGAGCAGTACTTC	CASSSRDNPYEQYF	NA	NA	TRBV6-5	TRBJ2-7
TGCAGCGTCGAGGGGGAGGCTGGAAACACCATATATTTT	CSVEGEAGNTIYF	few	NA	TRBV29-1	TRBJ1-3
TGTGCCAGCAGTAACCGGGACAACTCCTACGAGCAGTACTTC	CASSNRDNSYEQYF	NA	NA	TRBV2	TRBJ2-7
TGCAGCGTGTATGGGGGATACACCGGGGAGCTGTTTTTT	CSVYGGYTGELFF	NA	NA	TRBV29-1	TRBJ2-2
TGTGCCAGCAGTTACGGCGCAACAGCTAACTATGGCTACACCTTC	CASSYGATANYGYTF	once	NA	TRBV6-9	TRBJ1-2
TGTGCCACTAGGACCGCGAGCTCCTATAATTCACCCCTCCACTTT	CATRTASSYNSPLHF	medium-sized	NA	TRBV2	TRBJ1-6
TGCAGCGTTGGTCTAAGTAATGAAAAACTGTTTTTT	CSVGLSNEKLFF	NA	NA	TRBV29-1	TRBJ1-4
TGTGCCAGCCACCCTGGGGGGGGTTGGAACAATGAGCAGTTCTTC	CASHPGGGWNNEQFF	NA	TRBD2	TRBV5-6	TRBJ2-1
TGTGCCAGCAGTTACTCCGGTGGTATGACACTGGCTTTCTTT	CASSYSGGMTLAFF	few	NA	TRBV6-5	TRBJ1-1
TGTGCCAGTAAACAGGGGGCTAATTTAATGAACACTGAAGCTTTCTTT	CASKQGANLMNTEAFF	NA	TRBD1	TRBV19	TRBJ1-1
TGTGCCAGCTTCCACGGGGACGGATACAATGAGCAGTTCTTC	CASFHGDGYNEQFF	NA	NA	TRBV6-5	TRBJ2-1
TGTGCCAGCAGCTTAGAGGACTTGGACAGCTATGGCTACACCTTC	CASSLEDLDSYGYTF	NA	NA	TRBV13	TRBJ1-2
TGTGCCAGCAGCTTGGTAGATGAGCAGTTCTTC	CASSLVDEQFF	few	NA	TRBV5-6	TRBJ2-1
TGTGCCAGCAGTTGGGGCGTCGGTAACACTGAAGCTTTCTTT	CASSWGVGNTEAFF	NA	NA	TRBV27	TRBJ1-1
TGTGCCAGTAGTGGGCAGCTGGGCTACTACGAGCAGTACTTC	CASSGQLGYYEQYF	NA	NA	TRBV19	TRBJ2-7
TGTGCCTGGAGTGCATCGCAGTTCAATCAGCCCCAGCATTTT	CAWSASQFNQPQHF	NA	NA	TRBV30	TRBJ1-5
TGTGCCAGCAGTTTTTCCCTCGGGGCTAGCGGATCCTACGAGCAGTACTTC	CASSFSLGASGSYEQYF	NA	TRBD2	TRBV28	TRBJ2-7
TGTGCCAGCAGTTTCGGGACTAGCGGGGCCTACGAGCAGTACTTC	CASSFGTSGAYEQYF	once	TRBD2	TRBV6-5	TRBJ2-7
TGTGCCAGCAGTTACGGACAGGGGGCTCAGCCCCAGCATTTT	CASSYGQGAQPQHF	NA	TRBD1	TRBV6-5	TRBJ1-5
TGTGCCAGCAGCTTCCCGGACAGGGGTTACAATGAGCAGTTCTTC	CASSFPDRGYNEQFF	medium-sized	TRBD1	TRBV7-9	TRBJ2-1
TGCGCCAGCGGCTCTGGAAACACCATATATTTT	CASGSGNTIYF	medium-sized	NA	TRBV10-1	TRBJ1-3
TGTGCCAGCAGGTTACTAGGGGTTCGGGGAAACACCATATATTTT	CASRLLGVRGNTIYF	NA	NA	TRBV6-5	TRBJ1-3
TGTGCCAGCAGTCTACAGGGATTGAACACTGAAGCTTTCTTT	CASSLQGLNTEAFF	NA	NA	TRBV27	TRBJ1-1
TGTGCCAGCAGCCAACTACCCCGGGACAGTCTTTCCTACGAGCAGTACTTC	CASSQLPRDSLSYEQYF	once	TRBD1	TRBV11-2	TRBJ2-7
TGCAGCGTTGCCCAGGGTTTCTATGGCTACACCTTC	CSVAQGFYGYTF	NA	NA	TRBV29-1	TRBJ1-2
TGTGCCAGCAAAACTCCGGGACAGAGCTACGAGCAGTACTTC	CASKTPGQSYEQYF	few	TRBD1	TRBV28	TRBJ2-7
TGTGCCAGCAGCGTAGTTTCGTCCCCAGATACGCAGTATTTT	CASSVVSSPDTQYF	NA	NA	TRBV9	TRBJ2-3
TGTGCCGGTGGTGGGGGGCAAACTAATGAAAAACTGTTTTTT	CAGGGGQTNEKLFF	NA	NA	TRBV7-9	TRBJ1-4
TGTGCCAGCAGCTTAAAAGACAGCTCCTACGAGCAGTACTTC	CASSLKDSSYEQYF	NA	NA	TRBV5-4	TRBJ2-7
TGTGCCATCAGTGAGTCGGAGGGCTACACCTTC	CAISESEGYTF	few	NA	TRBV10-3	TRBJ1-2
TGTGCCAGCAGCTTAGGGGGTAGCGGGGGGACCCAAGAGACCCAGTACTTC	CASSLGGSGGTQETQYF	medium-sized	TRBD2	TRBV7-9	TRBJ2-5
TGTGCCAGTAGTATCCAGGGGGCCTACGAGCAGTACTTC	CASSIQGAYEQYF	many	TRBD1	TRBV19	TRBJ2-7
TGTGCCAGCAGCCCGATGACCGGAGGGACCTACTATGGCTACACCTTC	CASSPMTGGTYYGYTF	NA	NA	TRBV7-9	TRBJ1-2